The subject of this entry is one T cell receptor beta chain. Its antigen is unknown. The source of the sample is a study of cytomegalovirus exposure and HLA in healthy donors. Study-wide points: Several top significant clusters appeared, in a later analysis, to be linked to common viral pathogens. Some segments of the V type, notably TRBV6-2 and TRBV6-3, were excluded as indistinguishable. Earlier analysis found most TCR beta V segments productive about 90% or about 30% of the time. In a later analysis, V- and J-gene trimming of beta chains associated with a DCLRE1C missense variant, replicated independently.

Trimming removed 0 bases from V and 2 bases from J; junction bases left unmatched: 2. Germline CDR1 is LGHNA and CDR2 is YNFKEQ. The CDR3 consists of 15 residues. PCR used 60 Vbeta primers and 13 Jbeta primers. Profiling relied on immunoSEQ multiplex PCR, and the TCRdb table lists in-frame clones only, not all of them. The table records about 120,000 clones, 74% of them present only once. The J gene is TRBJ2-7, the V gene TRBV4-2; TRBD2 agrees at 9 bases. The specimen sequenced was PBMCs. The source of this sequence is a human donor in good health. The CDR3 region has the DNA TGTGCCAGCAGCCAAGACCCTAGCGGGGCCTACGAGCAGTACTTC. The encoded protein is CASSQDPSGAYEQYF.